This is a list of T cell receptor beta chains from one sample in a study of cytomegalovirus exposure and HLA in healthy donors. Measured with immunoSEQ multiplex PCR; TCRdb has only the in-frame clones, and not every one. The sample includes approximately 160,000 clones, roughly 86% seen only once; the top ten take around 3.8%. Sample: PBMCs. The receptors originated from a young man in good health and CMV-seropositive. The CDR3 runs from the conserved cysteine through the conserved F or W. D genes are given only for firm matches. Part of the rows lack a size; the others show once, few, many or a class for expanded clones.

J gene,clone size,V gene,D gene,CDR3 DNA,CDR3 protein
TRBJ2-1,.,TRBV18,TRBD1,TGTGCCAGCTCACCAACCCGAGGGACAGGGGACTACAATGAGCAGTTCTTC,CASSPTRGTGDYNEQFF
TRBJ1-3,.,TRBV28,TRBD1,TGTGCCACCTTGGACAGGAGGGGAAACACCATATATTTT,CATLDRRGNTIYF
TRBJ2-7,.,TRBV14,.,TGTGCCAGCAGCCAAGGTTTCCCCGACGAGCAGTACTTC,CASSQGFPDEQYF
TRBJ1-5,.,TRBV28,.,TGTGCCAGCAGTGACGCAGGGGTTAGCAATCAGCCCCAGCATTTT,CASSDAGVSNQPQHF
TRBJ1-2,.,TRBV7-9,.,TGTGCCAGCAGTTTAGGGGGAGAAGCCTATGGCTACACCTTC,CASSLGGEAYGYTF
TRBJ2-7,.,TRBV7-3,.,TGTGCCAGCAGCTTAGAGGGGGGGACCTACGAGCAGTACTTC,CASSLEGGTYEQYF
TRBJ2-2,.,TRBV6-1,.,TGTGCCAGCAGTGAAATCCTCAGGGTGTCGAACACCGGGGAGCTGTTTTTT,CASSEILRVSNTGELFF
TRBJ2-7,.,TRBV30,TRBD2,TGTGCCTGGAGTGTAGGCGGGAGTAGGTACGAGCAGTACTTC,CAWSVGGSRYEQYF
TRBJ2-2,.,TRBV5-1,TRBD2,TGCGCCAGCAGCCCGCTAGCGGAGAACACCGGGGAGCTGTTTTTT,CASSPLAENTGELFF
TRBJ1-3,.,TRBV6-1,TRBD1,TGTGCCAGCAGTCCGGACAGGGGAGGAAACACCATATATTTT,CASSPDRGGNTIYF
TRBJ1-5,.,TRBV9,TRBD1,TGTGCCAGCAGCCTAAGACCGGGACAGGGCGCTACCTGGGATCAGCCCCAGCATTTT,CASSLRPGQGATWDQPQHF
TRBJ2-2,.,TRBV6-5,TRBD2,TGTGCCAGCAGCCAGCGGGGGAGGGGCACCGGGGAGCTGTTTTTT,CASSQRGRGTGELFF
TRBJ2-1,.,TRBV15,.,TGTGCCACCAGCAGGATCAGAATAGCGGAAAGCTCCTACAATGAGCAGTTCTTC,CATSRIRIAESSYNEQFF
TRBJ2-7,.,TRBV28,.,TGTGCCAGCAGAGAACAAAACCTCTACGAGCAGTACTTC,CASREQNLYEQYF
TRBJ2-6,.,TRBV7-8,TRBD2,TGTGCCAGCAGCTTACGCGGACTAGCCCTCTCTGGGGCCAACGTCCTGACTTTC,CASSLRGLALSGANVLTF
TRBJ2-3,once,TRBV2,TRBD2,TGTGCCAGCAGGTTGACTAGCGGGAATCCCACAGATACGCAGTATTTT,CASRLTSGNPTDTQYF
TRBJ1-2,few,TRBV19,TRBD1,TGTGCCAGTAGTATCGACGACAGGGCCGCTAACTATGGCTACACCTTC,CASSIDDRAANYGYTF
TRBJ2-3,.,TRBV4-2,TRBD2,TGTGCCAGCAGCCCCACCACTAGCGGTTCTAGCACAGATACGCAGTATTTT,CASSPTTSGSSTDTQYF
TRBJ2-7,.,TRBV28,TRBD2,TGTGCCAGCAGTTTATACCGGGGGGGCGAGCAGTACTTC,CASSLYRGGEQYF
TRBJ2-7,once,TRBV11-3,.,TGTGCCAGCAGCTTCCCCCCACTATACGAGCAGTACTTC,CASSFPPLYEQYF
TRBJ1-5,once,TRBV28,TRBD1,TGTGCCAGCAGGAAACAGGGGGCATGGCAGCCCCAGCATTTT,CASRKQGAWQPQHF
TRBJ2-1,.,TRBV18,TRBD1,TGTGCCAGCTCCATGACAGGGGTAGGGAACAATGAGCAGTTCTTC,CASSMTGVGNNEQFF
TRBJ2-1,.,TRBV28,TRBD2,TGTGCCAGCAGTCCCCGACTAGCGGGCCAGCAGTTCTTC,CASSPRLAGQQFF
TRBJ2-7,.,TRBV13,TRBD2,TGTGCCAGCAGCCTCCTAGCGGAGAACCCCTACGAGCAGTACTTC,CASSLLAENPYEQYF
TRBJ2-3,.,TRBV5-1,.,TGCGCCAGCAGCTTCGCGTCAGGGCTTAGCACAGATACGCAGTATTTT,CASSFASGLSTDTQYF
TRBJ2-3,.,TRBV28,TRBD2,TGTGCCAGCAGCATGGGCTCTAGCGGGAGGCTGGGAGATACGCAGTATTTT,CASSMGSSGRLGDTQYF
TRBJ2-3,.,TRBV5-1,TRBD2,TGCGCCAGCAGACGGGAGGTCGGCACAGATACGCAGTATTTT,CASRREVGTDTQYF
TRBJ1-3,.,TRBV5-1,TRBD1,TGCGCCAGCAGCTTGACCACCGGGACAGGGGCTGGAAACACCATATATTTT,CASSLTTGTGAGNTIYF